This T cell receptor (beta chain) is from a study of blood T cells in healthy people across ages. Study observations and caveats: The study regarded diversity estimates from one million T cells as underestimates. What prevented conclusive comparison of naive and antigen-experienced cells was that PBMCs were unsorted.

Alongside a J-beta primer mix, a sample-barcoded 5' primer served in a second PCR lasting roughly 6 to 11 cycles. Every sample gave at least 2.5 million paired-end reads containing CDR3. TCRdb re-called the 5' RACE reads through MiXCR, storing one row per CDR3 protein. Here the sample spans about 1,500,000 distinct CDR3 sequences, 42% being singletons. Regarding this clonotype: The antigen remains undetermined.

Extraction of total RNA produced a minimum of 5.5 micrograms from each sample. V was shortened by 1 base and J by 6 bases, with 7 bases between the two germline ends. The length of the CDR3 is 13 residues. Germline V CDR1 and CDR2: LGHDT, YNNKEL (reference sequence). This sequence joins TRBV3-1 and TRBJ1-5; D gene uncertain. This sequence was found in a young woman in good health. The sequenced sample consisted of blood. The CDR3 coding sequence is TGTGCCAGCAGCCAAGCCCGGGCTCAGCCCCAGCATTTT. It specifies CASSQARAQPQHF.